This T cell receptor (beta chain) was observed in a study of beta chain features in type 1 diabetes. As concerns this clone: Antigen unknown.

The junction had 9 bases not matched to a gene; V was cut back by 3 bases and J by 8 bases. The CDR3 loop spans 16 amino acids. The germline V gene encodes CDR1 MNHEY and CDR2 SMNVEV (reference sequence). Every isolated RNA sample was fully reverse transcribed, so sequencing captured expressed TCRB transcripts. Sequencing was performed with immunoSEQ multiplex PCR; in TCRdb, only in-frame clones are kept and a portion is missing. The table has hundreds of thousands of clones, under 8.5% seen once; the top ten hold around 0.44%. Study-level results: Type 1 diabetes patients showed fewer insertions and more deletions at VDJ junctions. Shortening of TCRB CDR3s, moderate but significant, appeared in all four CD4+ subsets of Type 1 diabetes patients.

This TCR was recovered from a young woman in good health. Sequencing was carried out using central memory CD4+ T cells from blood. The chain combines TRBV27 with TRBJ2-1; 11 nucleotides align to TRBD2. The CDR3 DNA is TGTGCCAGCAGTTTCCGACTAGCGGGACGTGACCATGAGCAGTTCTTC. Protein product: CASSFRLAGRDHEQFF.